The 10 T cell receptor beta chains in this list originate from one sample, sequenced in a study of blood T cell repertoires in COVID-19. The method was immunoSEQ multiplex PCR; TCRdb's version includes in-frame clones alone and lacks a portion of them. The data hold 150,000 or so clones, with approximately 78% observed a single time. The sequencing sample was made of peripheral blood. These receptors were taken from a human donor with acute or convalescent COVID-19. The donor label of this sample is uncertain.

This rearrangement joins TRBV2 to TRBJ2-5; D call uncertain. The V end was cut by 7 bases, the J end by 7 bases, with 16 bases between. Germline lookup yields CDR1 SNHLY and CDR2 FYNNEI. The CDR3 consists of 13 residues. CDR3 amino acids: CASKGGHTGTQYF. Written as DNA, the CDR3 is TGTGCCAGCAAAGGTGGCCACACGGGGACCCAGTACTTC.

This clone came up a few times. The rearrangement joins TRBV3-1 (or the pseudogene TRBV3-2) to TRBJ1-1; 7 bases align to TRBD1. Germline V gene sequence: CDR1 LGHDT, CDR2 YNNKEL (reference sequence). The CDR3 covers 15 residues. Trimming at V came to 2 bases and at J to 2 bases, leaving 5 bases not matched to a gene. The CDR3 sequence is CASSQNYRGNTEAFF. The CDR3 nucleotides read TGTGCCAGCAGCCAAAACTACAGGGGTAACACTGAAGCTTTCTTT.

The genes are TRBV29-1 and TRBJ1-2, with D unclear. The germline CDR1 and CDR2 sequences are SQVTM and ANQGSEA. This CDR3 has 13 amino acids. Between the trimmed V and J ends, which lost 5 bases and 3 bases, there was a span of 13 bases. In nucleotides, the CDR3 is TGCAGCGTTTCCCCTGGGCCCGACTATGGCTACACCTTC. Translated, it gives CSVSPGPDYGYTF. Using reference TRBV29-1 and TRBJ1-2 for the parts outside the CDR3, the full variable domain is SAVISQKPSRDICQRGTSLTIQCQVDSQVTMMFWYRQQPGQSLTLIATANQGSEATYESGFVIDKFPISRPNLTFSTLTVSNMSPEDSSIYLCSVSPGPDYGYTFGSGTRLTVV.

V gene TRBV5-1 combines with J gene TRBJ2-3, with TRBD2 matching over 7 bases. The CDR3 spans 16 residues. Losses at the gene ends were 0 bases for V and 1 base for J; bases not matched to a gene: 5. Germline CDR1 is SGHRS and CDR2 is YFSETQ. This CDR3 is CASSLGWAGGTDTQYF. In nucleotides, the CDR3 is TGCGCCAGCAGCTTGGGCTGGGCGGGGGGCACAGATACGCAGTATTTT.

The rearrangement links TRBV21-1 to TRBJ1-1; the table assigns TRBD1, which was not confirmed against the DNA. TRBV21-1 is termed a pseudogene. This CDR3 is 16 amino acids long. The CDR3 spells CASSKGWGSAPTEAFF. The CDR3 DNA follows: TGTGCCAGCAGCAAAGGATGGGGCAGTGCCCCCACTGAAGCTTTCTTT.

The CDR3 is CASSLWAGVVMNTEAFF. As DNA, the CDR3 is TGCGCCAGCAGCTTATGGGCAGGGGTCGTCATGAACACTGAAGCTTTCTTT. V and J are TRBV5-1 and TRBJ1-1; D is possibly TRBD1 (6 bases). The CDR3 covers 17 residues. Germline loops: CDR1 SGHRS, CDR2 YFSETQ. V was clipped by 2 bases and J by 0 bases, with 17 bases between them.

The rearrangement uses TRBV10-3 and TRBJ1-1, with 10 bases lining up with TRBD1. From germline, CDR1 is ENHRY and CDR2 SYGVKD. This CDR3 contains 14 residues. The junction had 7 bases not matched to a gene; V was cut back by 5 bases and J by 7 bases. This CDR3 reads CAISYRQGAFEAFF. In DNA form, the CDR3 reads TGTGCCATCAGTTATAGACAGGGGGCCTTTGAAGCTTTCTTT.

There are a few counts of this clone. CDR3 nucleotides: TGTGCCTGGAGGCGGTCACGTGGGGGGGCGGCCAAAAACATTCAGTACTTC. The encoded protein is CAWRRSRGGAAKNIQYF. The chain is built from TRBV30 and TRBJ2-4, with a tentative D call TRBD2 (7 bases). From germline, CDR1 is GTSNPN and CDR2 SVGIG (reference sequence). Trimming stripped 3 bases from V and 1 base from J, with 19 bases between. This CDR3 has 17 residues.

This clone has more than one count but fewer than ten. This chain joins TRBV6-5 and TRBJ1-2; 7 bases map to TRBD1. The germline V gene has CDR1 MNHEY and CDR2 SVGAGI. The CDR3 runs 15 residues. V lost 5 bases, J lost 8 bases, and 14 bases stayed unmatched. DNA of the CDR3: TGTGCCAGCAGTCGTACTCGGACAGGCCCCCGGGGCTACACCTTC. The encoded protein is CASSRTRTGPRGYTF.

This clone was detected a few times. The J gene is TRBJ2-7, the V gene TRBV30, with TRBD1 identical over 7 bases. In germline, CDR1 is GTSNPN, CDR2 SVGIG (reference sequence). J was trimmed by 3 bases and V by 2 bases; bases with no gene match: 7. The CDR3 length is 14 residues. The chain's CDR3 is CAWSLSGGNYEQYF. DNA of the CDR3: TGTGCCTGGAGTTTGTCAGGGGGTAACTACGAGCAGTACTTC.